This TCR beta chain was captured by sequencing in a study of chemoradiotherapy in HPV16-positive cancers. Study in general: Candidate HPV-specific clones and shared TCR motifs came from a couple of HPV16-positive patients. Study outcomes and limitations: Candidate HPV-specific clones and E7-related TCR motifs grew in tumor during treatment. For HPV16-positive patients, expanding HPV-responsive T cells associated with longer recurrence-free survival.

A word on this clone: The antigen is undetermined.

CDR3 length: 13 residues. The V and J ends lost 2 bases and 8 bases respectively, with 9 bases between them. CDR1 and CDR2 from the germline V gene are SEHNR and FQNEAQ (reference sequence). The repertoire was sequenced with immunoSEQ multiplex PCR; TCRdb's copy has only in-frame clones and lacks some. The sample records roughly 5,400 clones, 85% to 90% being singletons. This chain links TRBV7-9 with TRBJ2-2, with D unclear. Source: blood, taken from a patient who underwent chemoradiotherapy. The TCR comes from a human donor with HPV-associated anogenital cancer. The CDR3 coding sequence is TGTGCCAGCAGCTTACTGGTCTCGGGGGAGCTGTTTTTT. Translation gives CASSLLVSGELFF. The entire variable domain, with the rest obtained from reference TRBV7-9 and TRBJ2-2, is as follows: DTGVSQNPRHKITKRGQNVTFRCDPISEHNRLYWYRQTLGQGPEFLTYFQNEAQLEKSRLLSDRFSAERPKGSFSTLEIQRTEQGDSAMYLCASSLLVSGELFFGEGSRLTVL.